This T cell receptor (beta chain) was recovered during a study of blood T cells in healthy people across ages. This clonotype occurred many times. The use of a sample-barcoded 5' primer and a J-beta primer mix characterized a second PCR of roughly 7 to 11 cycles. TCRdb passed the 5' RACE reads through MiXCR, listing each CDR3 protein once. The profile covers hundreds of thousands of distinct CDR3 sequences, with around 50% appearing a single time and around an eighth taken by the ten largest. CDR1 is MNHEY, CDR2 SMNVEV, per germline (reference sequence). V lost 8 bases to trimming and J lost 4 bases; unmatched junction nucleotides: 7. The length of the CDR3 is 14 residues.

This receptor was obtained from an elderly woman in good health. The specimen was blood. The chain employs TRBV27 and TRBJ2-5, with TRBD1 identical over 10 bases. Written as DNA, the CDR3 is TGTGCCAGCCGAATGACAGGGGGCATAGAGACCCAGTACTTC. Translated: CASRMTGGIETQYF.